A selection of T cell receptor beta chains follows, all from one sample in a study of metastatic and nonmetastatic thyroid tumors. Using MiXCR, TCRdb reanalyzed the PCR reads. This repertoire shows tens of thousands of clones, 20% to 25% found once; its top ten account for approximately 40%. The sample taken for sequencing was blood. Every receptor here comes from a female donor with papillary thyroid cancer or a benign thyroid nodule (not recorded which). Some clones in this sample may be carry-over from other donors' samples. The CDR3 runs from the conserved cysteine through the conserved F or W. A D gene is named only where the DNA matches it firmly. For some rows the clone size is stated as once, few or many, or as a class when expanded; others skip it.

>medium-sized|TRBJ1-5|NA|TRBV6-2/TRBV6-3
TGTGCCAGCAGTTTAGATCGGAGGGGTTATCAGCCCCAGCATTTT
CASSLDRRGYQPQHF
>few|TRBJ2-7|NA|TRBV6-4
TGTGCCAGCAGAGACCGGTTCTTGGACGCCCTCGAGCAGTACTTC
CASRDRFLDALEQYF
>few|TRBJ1-2|TRBD1|TRBV24-1
TGTGCCACCGGACAGGGGGCAGGAGGCTACACCTTC
CATGQGAGGYTF
>NA|TRBJ1-1|NA|TRBV28
TGTGCCAGCAGTTTGGAGGGTTGGGCAGCTTTCTTT
CASSLEGWAAFF
>many|TRBJ2-5|NA|TRBV20-1
TGCAGTGCCAAATATTTTTCAGAGACCCAGTACTTC
CSAKYFSETQYF
>NA|TRBJ1-5|NA|TRBV20-1
TGCAGTGCTAGTCCGGGGGGCAACCAGCCCCAGCATTTT
CSASPGGNQPQHF
>few|TRBJ2-1|NA|TRBV15
TGTGCCACCAGCAGAGATCTGCGGGAGCAGTTCTTC
CATSRDLREQFF
>few|TRBJ2-3|NA|TRBV6-4
TGTGCCAGCAGTGACAAGGACTGGTACATATTATCTAGCACAGATACGCAGTATTTT
CASSDKDWYILSSTDTQYF
>NA|TRBJ2-1|TRBD2|TRBV6-1
TGTGCCAGCACGGAGGCGGGAGTTCAGTTCTTC
CASTEAGVQFF
>many|TRBJ1-2|NA|TRBV20-1
TGCAGTGCTATTAGTACTAACTATGGCTACACCTTC
CSAISTNYGYTF
>NA|TRBJ1-2|TRBD1|TRBV6-6
TGTGCCAGCAGTTACTCCTCCGGGACAGTCTTATATGGCTACACCTTC
CASSYSSGTVLYGYTF
>NA|TRBJ1-2|NA|TRBV6-1
TGTGCCAGCAGTGAAGCGGTCGGGGCGTCGGGCTATGGCTACACCTTC
CASSEAVGASGYGYTF
>NA|TRBJ1-5|TRBD1|TRBV13
TGTGCCAGCAGCCCTACCGGACAGGGAGGGGATCTGGGCAATCAGCCCCAGCATTTT
CASSPTGQGGDLGNQPQHF
>many|TRBJ2-1|TRBD2|TRBV11-2
TGTGCCAGCAGCCATACTAAAAGCGGGAGTGGCAATGAGCAGTTCTTC
CASSHTKSGSGNEQFF
>medium-sized|TRBJ1-5|NA|TRBV28
TGTGCCAGCAGTTTAATGTTGGGGGACTATAGCAATCAGCCCCAGCATTTT
CASSLMLGDYSNQPQHF
>NA|TRBJ1-2|NA|TRBV5-1
TGCGCCAGCAGCTTTGGTGGAACTACAGGGAACTATGGCTACACCTTC
CASSFGGTTGNYGYTF
>many|TRBJ2-1|NA|TRBV27
TGTGCCAGCAGTTTCAAGGGGCCAACTTACAATGAGCAGTTCTTC
CASSFKGPTYNEQFF
>medium-sized|TRBJ2-1|TRBD2|TRBV6-4
TGTGCCAGCAGTGTGGTAGCGGGGGGTTACAATGAGCAGTTCTTC
CASSVVAGGYNEQFF
>once|TRBJ1-5|NA|TRBV19
TGTGCCAGTAGTGGGACATCGAGGGGTCTGAAGGAGCCCCAGCATTTT
CASSGTSRGLKEPQHF
>many|TRBJ2-3|NA|TRBV19
TGTGCCAGTAGTGTCGGACCTTATACGCAGTATTTT
CASSVGPYTQYF
>many|TRBJ1-2|NA|TRBV5-4
TGTGCCAGCAGCTTGAGTCTCGGGGCAGACTATGGCTACACCTTC
CASSLSLGADYGYTF
>many|TRBJ1-4|NA|TRBV18
TGTGCCAGCTCACCACCCCAAGGGATTCCAACTAATGAAAAACTGTTTTTT
CASSPPQGIPTNEKLFF
>NA|TRBJ2-7|TRBD1|TRBV27
TGTGCCAGCAGTTTCCGGGACAGGGTCACCTACGAGCAGTACTTC
CASSFRDRVTYEQYF
>NA|TRBJ2-1|NA|TRBV7-2
TGTGCCAGCAGCTTAGCGGCTATATCCTACAATGAGCAGTTCTTC
CASSLAAISYNEQFF
>medium-sized|TRBJ1-5|NA|TRBV28
TGTGCCAGCAGTGGGAAGCCGCAGCCCCAGCATTTT
CASSGKPQPQHF
>NA|TRBJ2-1|NA|TRBV6-2/TRBV6-3
TGTGCCAGCAGTTACAAGGGGTCGGTCGATGAGCAGTTCTTC
CASSYKGSVDEQFF
>NA|TRBJ2-3|NA|TRBV11-2
TGTGCCGGCACTTCTACGGGGGCGCGGTATACGCAGTATTTT
CAGTSTGARYTQYF
>medium-sized|TRBJ2-2|NA|TRBV27
TGTGCCAGCAGTTGGGCGGGGAACACCGGGGAGCTGTTTTTT
CASSWAGNTGELFF
>NA|TRBJ1-6|NA|TRBV6-1
TGTGCCAGCAGTGCCGGACCGTATAATTCACCCCTCCACTTT
CASSAGPYNSPLHF
>NA|TRBJ2-1|TRBD2|TRBV6-2/TRBV6-3
TGTGCCAGCAGTTTACTAGCGGGATCCAATGAGCAGTTCTTC
CASSLLAGSNEQFF
>many|TRBJ2-3|NA|TRBV3-1
TGTGCCAGCAGCCAAGTCGTACATCCGAAAGATACGCAGTATTTT
CASSQVVHPKDTQYF
>NA|TRBJ1-2|TRBD1|TRBV5-1
TGCGCCAGCAGCTCGACAGGGAGAAACTATGGCTACACCTTC
CASSSTGRNYGYTF
>NA|TRBJ1-2|NA|TRBV20-1
TGCAGTGCTCAGAGGGCGGGCCGGTGGAACTATGGCTACACCTTC
CSAQRAGRWNYGYTF
>medium-sized|TRBJ1-2|NA|TRBV12-3/TRBV12-4
TGTGCCAGCAGTTCCGGGATAGCCTCCTCCTACACCTTC
CASSSGIASSYTF
>few|TRBJ2-1|TRBD2|TRBV28
TGTGCCAGCAGTTGGGGACTAGCGGGGTACAATGAGCAGTTCTTC
CASSWGLAGYNEQFF
>NA|TRBJ2-2|TRBD2|TRBV6-1
TGTGCCAGCCGACGGGAGGTCGGCACCGGGGAGCTGTTTTTT
CASRREVGTGELFF
>many|TRBJ1-2|NA|TRBV29-1
TGCAGCGCCCTGGACAGCTATGGCTACACCTTC
CSALDSYGYTF
>NA|TRBJ1-2|NA|TRBV12-3/TRBV12-4
TGTGCCAGCAGTTGGGTTTATGGCTACACCTTC
CASSWVYGYTF
>NA|TRBJ2-2|NA|TRBV6-5
TGTGCCAGCAGTTACGGTCTAGGTTGGGCCGGGGGACAGATTGACACCGGGGAGCTGTTTTTT
CASSYGLGWAGGQIDTGELFF
>few|TRBJ2-2|TRBD1|TRBV9
TGTGCCAGCAGCCCAACAGGGGTGAACACCGGGGAGCTGTTTTTT
CASSPTGVNTGELFF
>NA|TRBJ2-2|NA|TRBV9
TGTGCCAGCAGCGTAGCGAAAAGCACCGTGGATCTGTTTTTT
CASSVAKSTVDLFF
>many|TRBJ2-2|NA|TRBV19
TGTGCCAGTAACTACGGGACGCAGGGCGGGGAGCTGTTTTTT
CASNYGTQGGELFF
>many|TRBJ2-7|TRBD2|TRBV7-8
TGTGCCAGCAGCCTCCTAGCGGGGGGGCTTTACGAGCAGTACTTC
CASSLLAGGLYEQYF
>many|TRBJ2-5|TRBD2|TRBV2
TGTGCCAGCATCCGGGACTACGACAAGACCCAGTACTTC
CASIRDYDKTQYF
>NA|TRBJ1-5|TRBD1|TRBV6-6
TGTGCCAGCAGTTACACGACAGGGAGCGATCAGCCCCAGCATTTT
CASSYTTGSDQPQHF
>NA|TRBJ2-1|NA|TRBV7-8
TGTGCCAGCAGCCGACGTATGAGTAGAGACAATGAGCAGTTCTTC
CASSRRMSRDNEQFF
>many|TRBJ2-3|TRBD2|TRBV20-1
TGCAGTGCTAGCGGAGCGGGAACGATAGATACGCAGTATTTT
CSASGAGTIDTQYF
>NA|TRBJ1-4|NA|TRBV10-3
TGTGCCATCAGTGAAGTGCCAGGGGCAACTAATGAAAAACTGTTTTTT
CAISEVPGATNEKLFF
>many|TRBJ2-7|TRBD2|TRBV6-4
TGTGCCAGCAGTGTCAGTAGCGGGGGGCCCTACGAGCAGTACTTC
CASSVSSGGPYEQYF
>many|TRBJ2-5|NA|TRBV7-2
TGTGCCAGCAGCCCGGGACCCAAGGGAGAGACCCAGTACTTC
CASSPGPKGETQYF
>NA|TRBJ2-7|NA|TRBV6-1
TGTGCCAGCACCACGATGATTGGGTCCTACGAGCAGTACTTC
CASTTMIGSYEQYF
>many|TRBJ2-3|TRBD2|TRBV29-1
TGCACCGGGACTAGCGGGGGCCAGAGTACAGATACGCAGTATTTT
CTGTSGGQSTDTQYF